One and the same sample provided the 24 T cell receptor beta chains below, sequenced in a study of blood T cell repertoires in COVID-19. Sequencing used immunoSEQ multiplex PCR; TCRdb keeps in-frame clones, though not all of them. The data hold 100,000 to 150,000 clones, with roughly 74% observed a single time. The sequenced material came from peripheral blood. These receptors originate from a man aged 55 to 69 with acute or convalescent COVID-19.

This chain's CDR3 is CASSLARNNEQFF. DNA for the CDR3: TGTGCCAGCAGCTTGGCGCGGAACAATGAGCAGTTCTTC. The chain combines TRBV5-6 with TRBJ2-1; D gene uncertain. The length of the CDR3 is 13 residues. From germline, CDR1 is SGHDT and CDR2 YYEEEE. The germline V and J ends were trimmed by 0 bases and 5 bases, with 6 bases remaining between them.

This chain joins TRBV7-3 and TRBJ2-3; 9 positions agree with TRBD1. CDR1 and CDR2 (germline): SGHTA, FQGTGA. The CDR3 totals 15 residues. After removal of 5 bases from V and 5 bases from J, the junction contained 8 bases not matched to a gene. The chain's CDR3 is CASSPRTGAEDTQYF. The CDR3 DNA is TGTGCCAGCAGCCCCCGGACAGGGGCGGAAGATACGCAGTATTTT.

This chain uses TRBV6-6 with TRBJ1-6; D is unresolved. In germline, CDR1 is MNHNY, CDR2 SVGAGI (reference sequence). V lost 7 bases and J lost 8, with 9 bases in between. The CDR3 totals 12 residues. CDR3 sequence: CASTRQDSPLHF. Written as DNA, the CDR3 is TGTGCCAGCACCCGTCAGGATTCACCCCTCCACTTT.

This chain links TRBV25-1 with TRBJ2-3; a weak D match, TRBD1 (5 bases). CDR3 length equals 14 residues. CDR1 and CDR2 from the germline V gene are MGHDK and SYGVNS. V was trimmed by 1 base and J by 9 bases, leaving 14 bases between them. CDR3 residues: CASSESLQGWTQYF. The CDR3 nucleotides read TGTGCCAGCAGTGAATCCCTGCAGGGATGGACGCAGTATTTT.

This chain uses TRBV11-2 with TRBJ1-2, with 8 positions matching TRBD1. The V and J ends lost 1 base and 6 bases, in that order; junction bases with no gene match: 7. Germline-derived CDR1 and CDR2 are SGHAT and FQNNGV. CDR3 length: 15 residues. CDR3 in amino acids: CASSLVSGGYDGYTF. CDR3 DNA sequence: TGTGCCAGCAGCTTAGTTTCAGGGGGCTATGATGGCTACACCTTC.

The chain couples TRBV30 to TRBJ1-1, with D possibly matching TRBD1 (6 bases). The V gene lost 3 bases and the J gene lost 2 bases, with 16 bases spanning the gap. This CDR3 has 15 residues. The germline V gene encodes CDR1 GTSNPN and CDR2 SVGIG (reference sequence). CDR3 coding DNA: TGTGCCTGGAGCCCGAGGTCAGGGGTAAACACTGAAGCTTTCTTT. Protein sequence: CAWSPRSGVNTEAFF.

The J gene is TRBJ1-4, the V gene TRBV18, with 12 bases identical to TRBD1. There are 14 residues in the CDR3. Germline V gives CDR1 KGHSH, CDR2 LQKENI. The V gene end was trimmed by 3 bases and the J gene end by 7 bases; junction bases not matched to a gene: 0. CDR3 residues: CASSPGQGAEKLFF. CDR3 nucleotide sequence: TGTGCCAGCTCACCGGGACAGGGGGCTGAAAAACTGTTTTTT.

The CDR3 region is CASSVGRADTQYF. The CDR3 bases are TGCGCCAGCAGTGTGGGCAGGGCAGATACGCAGTATTTT. The rearrangement joins TRBV10-2 to TRBJ2-3; the D gene is possibly TRBD1 (5 bases). The V gene lost 4 bases and the J gene lost 4 bases, with 9 bases spanning the gap. The CDR3 is 13 residues long. Germline V CDR1 and CDR2: WSHSY, SAAADI.

The chain links TRBV6-5 to TRBJ1-1; TRBD1 matches at 8 bases. The germline CDR1 and CDR2 sequences are MNHEY and SVGAGI. V was clipped by 4 bases and J by 5 bases; unmatched bases: 3. The CDR3 consists of 13 residues. The CDR3 region is CASSLTGGTEAFF. For the CDR3, the DNA is TGTGCCAGCAGTTTAACAGGGGGGACTGAAGCTTTCTTT.

The chain has TRBV24-1 and TRBJ1-1; 7 nucleotides match TRBD1. This CDR3 spans 13 amino acids. CDR1 is KGHDR and CDR2 is SFDVKD in the germline V gene. J gave up 1 base and V 7 bases, and 2 bases lay outside the gene matches. The CDR3: CATRGQQNTEAFF. The DNA of the CDR3 is TGTGCCACCAGGGGACAGCAGAACACTGAAGCTTTCTTT.

V is TRBV10-3 and J is TRBJ1-5; 8 bases agree with TRBD1. Germline CDR1 ENHRY, CDR2 SYGVKD. The CDR3 totals 17 residues. Trimming took 4 bases from V and 5 from J; bases not matched to a gene: 13. The CDR3 DNA reads TGTGCCATCAGTGCAACAGGGGGGTCGAGGGGAGATCAGCCCCAGCATTTT. The encoded protein is CAISATGGSRGDQPQHF.

The rearrangement uses TRBV5-1 and TRBJ1-1, with 7 bases identical to TRBD1. Per germline, CDR1 SGHRS and CDR2 YFSETQ. Trimming removed 4 bases from V and 5 bases from J; junction bases left unmatched: 8. This CDR3 contains 14 residues. The CDR3 DNA follows: TGCGCCAGCAGCCGGGACAGTCCCGGTACTGAAGCTTTCTTT. Protein product: CASSRDSPGTEAFF.

V and J are TRBV3-1 (or the pseudogene TRBV3-2) and TRBJ2-7; maybe TRBD1 (6 bases). The germline V gene has CDR1 LGHDT and CDR2 YNNKEL (reference sequence). The CDR3 loop spans 12 amino acids. Trimming removed 5 bases at V and 4 bases at J, with 9 bases between. In nucleotides, the CDR3 is TGTGCCAGCAGCTTTACAGGGTACGAGCAGTACTTC. Translating gives CASSFTGYEQYF.

The J gene is TRBJ2-1, the V gene TRBV27; 9 positions agree with TRBD2. This CDR3 has 16 amino acids. Per the germline V gene, CDR1 is MNHEY and CDR2 is SMNVEV (reference sequence). V shed 6 bases and J 2 bases; nucleotides not matched to a gene: 8. The CDR3, as DNA: TGTGCCAGCAGAAAATTCGGCGGGGGGGCCTACAATGAGCAGTTCTTC. Translation: CASRKFGGGAYNEQFF.

This clone was seen once. The chain employs TRBV19 and TRBJ2-1; 9 positions agree with TRBD1. The CDR3 extends over 15 amino acids. The V segment lost 3 bases and the J segment 6 bases; nucleotides outside the gene matches: 6. The V gene's germline CDR1 is LNHDA and CDR2 SQIVND (reference sequence). CDR3 region: CASSIFGQGINEQFF. CDR3 in DNA: TGTGCCAGTAGTATCTTCGGACAGGGGATCAATGAGCAGTTCTTC.

Notes on this clone: Its ends do not fully match the called genes, so a read error is possible. The rearrangement uses TRBV7-9 and TRBJ1-5; no reliable D call. The germline CDR1 and CDR2 sequences are SEHNR and FQNEAQ (reference sequence). The CDR3 extends over 12 amino acids. This chain's CDR3 is CASSLGDQPQHF. The CDR3 bases are TGTGCTAGCAGCTTAGGCGATCAGCCCCAGCATTTT.

The chain recombines TRBV6-5 with TRBJ2-7; 11 bases match TRBD2. V was pared by 4 bases and J by 4 bases, with 6 bases of the junction left unmatched. The CDR3 length is 15 residues. Germline V CDR1 and CDR2: MNHEY, SVGAGI. CDR3 sequence reads: CASSLSSGGSYEQYF. In DNA, the CDR3 is TGTGCCAGCAGTTTATCTAGCGGGGGGTCGTACGAGCAGTACTTC.

This clone appeared once. The J gene is TRBJ1-5, the V gene TRBV7-8, with TRBD1 matching 8 bases. In germline, CDR1 is SGHVS, CDR2 FQNEAQ. With V trimmed by 5 bases and J by 1 base, 7 bases remained unmatched. The CDR3 totals 16 residues. The CDR3 DNA reads TGTGCCAGCAGCCGAGGCCAGGGGGCCAGCAATCAGCCCCAGCATTTT. Its translation is CASSRGQGASNQPQHF.

This rearrangement joins TRBV20-1 to TRBJ1-2; weak D call: TRBD1 (5 bases). V was cut by 6 bases and J by 1 base, with 6 bases left in between. Per germline, CDR1 DFQATT and CDR2 SNEGSKA (reference sequence). There are 11 residues in the CDR3. This CDR3 is CSAQGNYGYTF. CDR3 DNA sequence: TGCAGTGCCCAGGGTAACTATGGCTACACCTTC.

The chain employs TRBV6-5 and TRBJ1-2; D unclear. CDR3 length: 10 amino acids. Germline V gives CDR1 MNHEY, CDR2 SVGAGI. V was trimmed by 6 bases and J by 8 bases, leaving 7 bases between them. The CDR3 loop is CASRNEGYTF. The CDR3 nucleotides read TGTGCCAGCAGGAATGAGGGCTACACCTTC.

This clone was seen a single time. The chain employs TRBV6-6 and TRBJ2-7; 11 bases agree with TRBD2. The CDR3 spans 14 residues. V trimming: 7 bases; J trimming: 3 bases; junction bases outside the gene matches: 5. CDR1 MNHNY and CDR2 SVGAGI come from the germline V gene (reference sequence). CDR3 residues: CASTQLAGGYEQYF. The DNA for the CDR3 is TGTGCCAGCACTCAGCTAGCGGGGGGCTACGAGCAGTACTTC.

The J gene is TRBJ2-3, the V gene TRBV4-1; 9 nucleotides match TRBD2. The length of the CDR3 is 15 residues. After removal of 1 base from V and 10 bases from J, the junction contained 9 bases not matched to a gene. From germline, CDR1 is MGHRA and CDR2 YSYEKL. The CDR3 reads CASSQASGAEPAQYF. The CDR3 DNA reads TGCGCCAGCAGCCAAGCTAGCGGGGCCGAACCGGCGCAGTATTTT.

This chain connects TRBV12-3 or TRBV12-4 to TRBJ1-2; the D is unclear. This CDR3 is 11 amino acids long. Trimming removed 4 bases from V and 5 bases from J, with 5 bases in between. The CDR3 DNA reads as TGTGCCAGCAGTTCCAGATATGGCTACACCTTC. Protein product: CASSSRYGYTF.

J is TRBJ1-2 and V is TRBV9; 12 bases fit TRBD1. This CDR3 comprises 15 residues. Germline V lookup: CDR1 SGDLS, CDR2 YYNGEE. V dropped 1 base and J dropped 8; count of bases not matched to a gene: 6. DNA of the CDR3: TGTGCCAGCAGCGTAACGGGACAGGGGGCTGGGGGCTACACCTTC. Its translation is CASSVTGQGAGGYTF. The full variable domain, with the rest looked up from reference TRBV9 and TRBJ1-2, is DSGVTQTPKHLITATGQRVTLRCSPRSGDLSVYWYQQSLDQGLQFLIQYYNGEERAKGNILERFSAQQFPDLHSELNLSSLELGDSALYFCASSVTGQGAGGYTFGSGTRLTVV.